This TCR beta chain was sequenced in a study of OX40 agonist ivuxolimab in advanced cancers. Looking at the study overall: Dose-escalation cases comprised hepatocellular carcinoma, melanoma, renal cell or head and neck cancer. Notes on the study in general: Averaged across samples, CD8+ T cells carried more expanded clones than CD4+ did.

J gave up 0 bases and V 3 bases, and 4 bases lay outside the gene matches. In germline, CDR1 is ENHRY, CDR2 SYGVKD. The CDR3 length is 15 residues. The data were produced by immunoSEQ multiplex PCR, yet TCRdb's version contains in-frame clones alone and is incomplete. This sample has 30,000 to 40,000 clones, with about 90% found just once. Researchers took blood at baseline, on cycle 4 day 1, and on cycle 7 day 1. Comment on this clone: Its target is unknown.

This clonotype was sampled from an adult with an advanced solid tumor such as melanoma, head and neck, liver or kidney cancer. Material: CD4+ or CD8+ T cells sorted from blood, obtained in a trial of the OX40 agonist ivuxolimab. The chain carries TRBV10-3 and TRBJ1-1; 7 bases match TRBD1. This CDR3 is CAISDPGQMNTEAFF. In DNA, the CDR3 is TGTGCCATCAGTGACCCGGGACAGATGAACACTGAAGCTTTCTTT.